In its sample, the clone carrying this T cell receptor beta chain was seen many times. Antigen: not known. The time point: newly diagnosed GD, antithyroid drugs for less than 3 months. PBMCs were the source of the RNA used for TCR sequencing. An endocrinology department in Xi'an, China, recruited the patients. The sample originates from a study of regulatory T cells in long-lasting Graves disease. Study-wide points: Thyroid tissue went unstudied; only peripheral blood was examined.

In building TCR beta libraries, iRepertoire HTBI primers were used together with Arm-PCR of CDR3 regions. MiXCR, applied by TCRdb to the multiplex PCR reads, yields one record per CDR3 protein. The sample has over 300,000 distinct CDR3 sequences; roughly a sixth are singletons. This TCR came from a female donor with Graves disease. This sample comprised peripheral blood mononuclear cells (PBMCs), obtained at new diagnosis, from a patient treated with antithyroid drugs.

In DNA, the CDR3 is TGTGCCAGCAATGTATTCGGGACTTTCAATGAGCAGTTCTTC. Protein product: CASNVFGTFNEQFF. This rearrangement joins TRBV6-2 or TRBV6-3 to TRBJ2-1; tentatively, D is TRBD2 (6 bases). V was shortened by 7 bases and J by 6 bases, with 16 bases between the two germline ends. The germline CDR1 and CDR2 sequences are MNHEY and SVGEGT. CDR3 length equals 14 residues.